The clone carrying this T cell receptor (beta chain) was detected once. Its antigen remains unidentified. The data were taken from a study of early stage breast cancer tumors. For the study at large: Most invasive tumors, about 75% of the 16, were ER+/PR+/HER2-.

This CDR3 comprises 14 residues. The germline V gene has CDR1 SNHLY and CDR2 FYNNEI. Deletions cut 4 bases from V and 3 bases from J, with 11 bases between. The method was immunoSEQ multiplex PCR; TCRdb's version includes in-frame clones alone and lacks a portion of them. Among roughly 57,000 clones listed, around 90% were seen once. Study-level findings and limits: Comparing each tissue with blood distinguished tumor from normal in about 90% of the 16 patients. Functional markers like CD4, CD8 and FOXP3 were missed in bulk sequencing. Tumors had roughly 2.4-fold higher T cell density and higher clonality than adjacent normal breast tissue.

The TCR was taken from a person aged 65-85 years with breast cancer. J is TRBJ2-3 and V is TRBV2; D is ambiguous. Sequenced: blood. CDR3 nucleotide sequence: TGTGCCAGCAGTGGGTCAGTACATACAGATACGCAGTATTTT. Protein product: CASSGSVHTDTQYF. The full variable domain, with the rest looked up from reference TRBV2 and TRBJ2-3, is EPEVTQTPSHQVTQMGQEVILRCVPISNHLYFYWYRQILGQKVEFLVSFYNNEISEKSEIFDDQFSVERPDGSNFTLKIRSTKLEDSAMYFCASSGSVHTDTQYFGPGTRLTVL.